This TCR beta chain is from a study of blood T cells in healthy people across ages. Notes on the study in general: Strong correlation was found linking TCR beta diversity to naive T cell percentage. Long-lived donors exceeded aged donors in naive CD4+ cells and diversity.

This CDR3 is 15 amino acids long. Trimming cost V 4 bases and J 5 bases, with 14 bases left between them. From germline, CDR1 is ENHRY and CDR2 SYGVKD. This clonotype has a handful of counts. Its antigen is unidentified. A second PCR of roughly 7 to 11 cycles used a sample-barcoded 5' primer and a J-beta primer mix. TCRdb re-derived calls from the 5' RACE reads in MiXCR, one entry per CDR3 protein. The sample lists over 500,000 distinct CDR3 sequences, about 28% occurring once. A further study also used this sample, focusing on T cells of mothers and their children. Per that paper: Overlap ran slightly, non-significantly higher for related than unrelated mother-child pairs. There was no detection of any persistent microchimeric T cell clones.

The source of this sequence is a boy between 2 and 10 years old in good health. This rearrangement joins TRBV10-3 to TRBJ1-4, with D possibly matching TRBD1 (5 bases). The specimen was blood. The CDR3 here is CAISAGHLFNEKLFF. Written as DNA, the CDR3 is TGTGCCATCAGTGCCGGACACCTCTTCAATGAAAAACTGTTTTTT.